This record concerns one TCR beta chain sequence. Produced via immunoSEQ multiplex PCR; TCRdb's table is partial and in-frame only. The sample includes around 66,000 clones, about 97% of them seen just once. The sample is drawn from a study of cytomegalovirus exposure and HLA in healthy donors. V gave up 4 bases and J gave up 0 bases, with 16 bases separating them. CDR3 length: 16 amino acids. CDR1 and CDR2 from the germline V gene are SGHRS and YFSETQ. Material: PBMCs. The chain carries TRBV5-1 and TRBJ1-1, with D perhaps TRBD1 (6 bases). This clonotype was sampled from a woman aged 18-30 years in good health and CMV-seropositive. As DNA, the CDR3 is TGCGCCAGCAGCCGAGGGGGGGTGGGAATGAACACTGAAGCTTTCTTT. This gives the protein CASSRGGVGMNTEAFF.